The text below deals with one TCR beta chain. Its antigen is currently unknown. Library preparation tagged each individual cDNA molecule with a unique molecular identifier. TCRdb passed the RACE reads through MiXCR, listing each CDR3 protein once. The table shows some 300,000 distinct CDR3 sequences, with about 5.4% occurring only once. This sample was taken from a study of human T cells and chemical hapten exposure. As for the study in general: Mostly female, the patients presented with alopecia areata, totalis or universalis. Study-level findings and limits: The donor cohort had alopecia, so its immune response may not match that of healthy people.

Time point in this sample: pre-sensitization, week 0. Stated treatment: therapeutic diphenylcyclopropenone sensitization with weekly scalp DPC. People who gave samples had alopecia, were 18 to 70 years old, and were suitable for DPC. The V and J ends lost 2 bases and 3 bases respectively, with 5 bases between them. The CDR3 is 13 amino acids. Germline V CDR1 and CDR2: DFQATT, SNEGSKA (reference sequence). The sequenced sample was whole blood, obtained in connection with sensitization to the hapten diphenylcyclopropenone (DPC). The chain combines TRBV20-1 with TRBJ2-6; unclear D gene. This TCR was recovered from a woman younger than 35 with alopecia areata. Some clones in this sample may be carry-over from other donors' samples. The CDR3 is CSARPHGANVLTF. Here the CDR3 DNA reads TGCAGTGCTAGACCTCATGGGGCCAACGTCCTGACTTTC.